The count of the clone carrying this TCR beta chain is one. The data belong to a study of blood T cell repertoires in COVID-19. TCRdb's copy holds only in-frame clones and misses some; the assay was immunoSEQ multiplex PCR. The sample yields fewer than 200,000 clones, about 86% seen once. CDR3 length equals 14 residues. The V and J ends lost 5 bases and 5 bases respectively, with 13 bases between them. Germline CDR1 reads SEHNR; CDR2 reads FQNEAQ (reference sequence). The rearrangement uses TRBV7-9 and TRBJ1-5; no reliable D call. The sequence came from a man aged 45-65 years with active or convalescent COVID-19. The specimen was peripheral blood. The CDR3 here is CASSPLSRDQPQHF. CDR3 in DNA: TGTGCCAGCAGCCCCTTGTCACGCGATCAGCCCCAGCATTTT.